A single sample is the source of the 17 T cell receptor beta chains below, sequenced in a study of CD4 T cells in relation to SARS-CoV-2 and coronaviruses. The antigens these receptors bind are not known. Measured with immunoSEQ multiplex PCR; TCRdb has only the in-frame clones, and not every one. The sample lists roughly 45,000 clones, roughly four fifths occurring once. The sequenced sample consisted of naive CD4+ T cells from PBMCs, cultured in vitro. Subset denoted: naive CD4+ T cells isolated by negative enrichment. The receptors stem from an adult with COVID-19.

The table lists this clone with a few counts. The rearrangement joins TRBV10-3 to TRBJ2-2; 10 nucleotides match TRBD2. J gave up 2 bases and V 4 bases, and 1 base lay outside the gene matches. This CDR3 is built from 15 residues. From germline, CDR1 is ENHRY and CDR2 SYGVKD. The CDR3 bases are TGTGCCATCAGTGGACTAGCGGGTAACACCGGGGAGCTGTTTTTT. This translates into CAISGLAGNTGELFF.

This chain joins TRBV28 and TRBJ1-1; D ambiguous. CDR1 is MDHEN, CDR2 SYDVKM, per germline. The ends were cut back, 10 bases at V and 13 bases at J, with 19 bases in the middle. The CDR3 is 11 amino acids. Written as DNA, the CDR3 is TGTGCCACCAGGTTAGGAGGGAACGGTTTCTTT. Encoded protein: CATRLGGNGFF.

This CDR3 is CASSLASSLTDTQYF. CDR3 in DNA: TGTGCCAGCAGCTTAGCTTCCAGTCTCACAGATACGCAGTATTTT. J is TRBJ2-3 and V is TRBV7-2; D is ambiguous. Germline CDR1 is SGHTA and CDR2 is FQGNSA. Between the trimmed V and J ends, which lost 0 bases and 2 bases, there was a span of 9 bases. The CDR3 spans 15 residues.

This clone was seen once. V usage is TRBV5-1 and J usage is TRBJ2-1; possibly TRBD1 for D (5 bases). There are 16 residues in the CDR3. Looked up from germline, CDR1 is SGHRS and CDR2 is YFSETQ. V lost 0 bases, J lost 0 bases, and 10 bases lay in between. The CDR3 loop reads CASSLVGAHSYNEQFF. As DNA, the CDR3 is TGCGCCAGCAGCTTGGTAGGGGCCCACTCCTACAATGAGCAGTTCTTC.

The rearrangement joins TRBV5-1 to TRBJ2-2; D gene uncertain. This CDR3 has 15 residues. Germline V gene lookup returns CDR1 SGHRS and CDR2 YFSETQ. Trimming took 0 bases from V and 1 from J, leaving 7 bases between them. The CDR3 sequence is CASSLGVQNTGELFF. The DNA of the CDR3 is TGCGCCAGCAGCTTGGGGGTCCAGAACACCGGGGAGCTGTTTTTT.

This rearrangement joins TRBV7-3 to TRBJ2-2; 8 bases fit TRBD1. This CDR3 contains 14 residues. Germline loops: CDR1 SGHTA, CDR2 FQGTGA. The J segment lost 7 bases and the V segment lost 4 bases, leaving 5 bases of the junction unmatched. CDR3 coding DNA: TGTGCCAGCAGCTCCTCAGGGGGCGGCGGGGAGCTGTTTTTT. It specifies CASSSSGGGGELFF.

The rearrangement joins TRBV2 to TRBJ2-1; 8 bases agree with TRBD1. With 8 bases clipped from V and 4 bases from J, the junction kept 4 bases outside the gene matches. Per the germline V gene, CDR1 is SNHLY and CDR2 is FYNNEI. The CDR3 has 13 residues. The CDR3 DNA follows: TGTGCCAGCTTGGGACAGGCATACAATGAGCAGTTCTTC. Protein product: CASLGQAYNEQFF.

J is TRBJ2-7 and V is TRBV9; the D is unclear. The CDR3 spans 14 residues. The V gene's germline CDR1 is SGDLS and CDR2 YYNGEE. Trimming removed 4 bases from V and 3 bases from J, with 14 bases in between. This CDR3 is CASSPSSQNYEQYF. CDR3 in DNA: TGTGCCAGCAGCCCATCCTCTCAGAACTACGAGCAGTACTTC. The variable domain in full, with the rest retrieved from reference TRBV9 and TRBJ2-7, is DSGVTQTPKHLITATGQRVTLRCSPRSGDLSVYWYQQSLDQGLQFLIQYYNGEERAKGNILERFSAQQFPDLHSELNLSSLELGDSALYFCASSPSSQNYEQYFGPGTRLTVT.

This rearrangement joins TRBV6-5 to TRBJ1-2, with 7 nucleotides matching TRBD1. CDR1 is MNHEY, CDR2 SVGAGI, per germline. V dropped 4 bases and J dropped 0; count of bases not matched to a gene: 5. The length of the CDR3 is 15 residues. The CDR3 DNA reads TGTGCCAGCAGTTCTCCGGGACAGTCTAACTATGGCTACACCTTC. Residues: CASSSPGQSNYGYTF.

This clone was observed a few times. The rearrangement joins TRBV7-3 to TRBJ2-7, with a weak D call TRBD2 (6 bases). From germline, CDR1 is SGHTA and CDR2 FQGTGA. The V and J ends lost 2 bases and 0 bases respectively, with 11 bases between them. This CDR3 spans 15 amino acids. The CDR3 spells CASSLSSESSYEQYF. The CDR3 DNA sequence: TGTGCCAGCAGCTTATCTAGCGAAAGCTCCTACGAGCAGTACTTC.

The chain is built from TRBV3-1 (or the pseudogene TRBV3-2) and TRBJ2-2; 9 nucleotides line up with TRBD2. Germline V gene sequence: CDR1 LGHDT, CDR2 YNNKEL (reference sequence). The CDR3 is 14 residues long. The J segment lost 7 bases and the V segment lost 1 base, leaving 1 base of the junction unmatched. The CDR3 nucleotides read TGTGCCAGCAGCCAAGTTAGCGGGGGCGGGGAGCTGTTTTTT. This gives the protein CASSQVSGGGELFF.

The chain has TRBV5-4 and TRBJ2-7; 11 nucleotides align to TRBD2. The CDR3 runs to 17 residues. From germline, CDR1 is SGHNT and CDR2 YYREEE (reference sequence). Unmatched junction bases numbered 12, after V lost 3 bases and J lost 4 bases. The CDR3 coding sequence is TGTGCCAGCAGCTCAACCTCCGGGACTAGCGGACTATACGAGCAGTACTTC. Its translation: CASSSTSGTSGLYEQYF.

The V call is TRBV18, the J call TRBJ2-1; 9 nucleotides align to TRBD2. The CDR3 consists of 19 residues. V was pared by 2 bases and J by 4 bases, with 15 bases of the junction left unmatched. Per germline, CDR1 KGHSH and CDR2 LQKENI. CDR3 residues: CASSPAAGVGTSRYNEQFF. Here the CDR3 DNA reads TGTGCCAGCTCACCAGCGGCTGGTGTGGGGACTAGCAGGTACAATGAGCAGTTCTTC. The entire variable domain, with the rest obtained from reference TRBV18 and TRBJ2-1, is as follows: NAGVMQNPRHLVRRRGQEARLRCSPMKGHSHVYWYRQLPEEGLKFMVYLQKENIIDESGMPKERFSAEFPKEGPSILRIQQVVRGDSAAYFCASSPAAGVGTSRYNEQFFGPGTRLTVL.

The rearrangement joins TRBV6-4 to TRBJ1-1; D is ambiguous. The ends were cut back, 5 bases at V and 1 base at J, with 8 bases in the middle. The germline V gene has CDR1 MRHNA and CDR2 SNTAGT. This CDR3 is 13 amino acids long. CDR3 sequence (DNA): TGTGCCAGCAGTTTGGACTGGAACACTGAAGCTTTCTTT. Translating gives CASSLDWNTEAFF.

This sequence joins TRBV3-1 (or the pseudogene TRBV3-2) and TRBJ2-1, with D possibly being TRBD2 (6 bases). Germline V lookup: CDR1 LGHDT, CDR2 YNNKEL (reference sequence). V lost 3 bases, J lost 7 bases, and 22 bases lay in between. This CDR3 spans 17 amino acids. CDR3 in DNA: TGTGCCAGCAGCCACATAGGGCGGGGTCGTGGTCGGAATGAGCAGTTCTTC. Amino acid sequence: CASSHIGRGRGRNEQFF.

CDR3 loop: CASSLPGTGGTGELFF. CDR3 sequence (DNA): TGCGCCAGCAGCTTGCCCGGGACAGGGGGCACCGGGGAGCTGTTTTTT. The chain recombines TRBV5-1 with TRBJ2-2; 11 nucleotides align to TRBD1. J gave up 4 bases and V 1 base, and 3 bases lay outside the gene matches. The CDR3 loop spans 16 amino acids. Per the germline V gene, CDR1 is SGHRS and CDR2 is YFSETQ.

The chain joins TRBV11-2 to TRBJ2-3; no clear D. The CDR3 is 12 residues long. V was pared by 1 base and J by 4 bases, with 3 bases between. Germline V gene lookup returns CDR1 SGHAT and CDR2 FQNNGV. The CDR3 protein is CASSLVSDTQYF. Written as DNA, the CDR3 is TGTGCCAGCAGCTTAGTCTCAGATACGCAGTATTTT.